Presented here are 22 T cell receptor beta chains from one specimen sequenced in a study of post-analysis software for immune sequencing data. Findings and caveats of the study: Five TRBV segments, including TRBV5-6, TRBV5-1 and TRBV20-1, were more frequent in patients than controls.

Built from TCR beta cDNA, the libraries had unique molecular identifiers in them. From the PCR reads, TCRdb called clonotypes with MiXCR, one entry per CDR3 protein. The sample yields more than 500,000 distinct CDR3 sequences, around 36% seen once. These receptors' antigens are unknown. Sample: blood. The source of these receptors is a girl under 18 with multiple sclerosis.

Only a few counts were recorded for this clonotype. CDR3 nucleotide sequence: TGTGCCAGCAGCGTATCCGGGAACACCGACAATGAGCAGTTCTTC. This codes for CASSVSGNTDNEQFF. This sequence joins TRBV9 and TRBJ2-1, with a possible D match to TRBD2 (5 bases). The germline V gene encodes CDR1 SGDLS and CDR2 YYNGEE. The CDR3 runs to 15 residues. Trimming removed 1 base from V and 5 bases from J, with 13 bases in between.

This clonotype was found a few times. This sequence joins TRBV7-2 and TRBJ2-1, with a weak D call TRBD2 (6 bases). The CDR3 contains 19 residues. Germline CDR1 and CDR2: SGHTA and FQGNSA. Trimming took off 2 bases at V and 10 bases at J, with 30 bases between the two ends. The CDR3 reads CASSLQSSFGGAVFYEQFF. CDR3 nucleotides: TGTGCCAGCAGCTTACAGAGTTCGTTCGGCGGGGCGGTTTTCTACGAGCAGTTCTTC.

This clonotype was picked up many times. V gene TRBV29-1 combines with J gene TRBJ2-7, with unresolved D. The V and J ends lost 0 bases and 4 bases respectively, with 7 bases between them. CDR1 SQVTM and CDR2 ANQGSEA come from the germline V gene. CDR3 length: 12 amino acids. The CDR3 DNA follows: TGCAGCGTTGAAGACGCAGGATACGAGCAGTACTTC. This sequence encodes CSVEDAGYEQYF.

This clonotype was observed a handful of times. This chain connects TRBV15 to TRBJ2-3; TRBD1 is a possible D gene (5 bases). The germline V and J ends were trimmed by 1 base and 5 bases, with 13 bases remaining between them. CDR1 and CDR2 from the germline V gene are LNHNV and YYDKDF (reference sequence). The CDR3 runs to 15 residues. The CDR3 DNA reads as TGTGCCACCAGCAGAGGGGGCGCGGTTCGAGATACGCAGTATTTT. It yields the protein CATSRGGAVRDTQYF.

V usage is TRBV19 and J usage is TRBJ2-5, with no clear D. The CDR3 is made up of 13 amino acids. The V and J ends lost 6 bases and 5 bases respectively, with 13 bases between them. The germline V gene encodes CDR1 LNHDA and CDR2 SQIVND (reference sequence). CDR3 protein: CASRQPPPETQYF. In nucleotides, the CDR3 is TGTGCCAGTAGACAACCCCCCCCCGAGACCCAGTACTTC.

This clonotype was recorded a few times. The chain carries TRBV20-1 and TRBJ1-2; D is unresolved. This CDR3 region has 11 residues. V dropped 0 bases and J dropped 10 bases, with 9 bases sitting between them. Germline CDR1 reads DFQATT; CDR2 reads SNEGSKA (reference sequence). CDR3 sequence: CSARDRTYYTF. The CDR3, as DNA: TGCAGTGCTAGAGATCGAACTTACTACACCTTC.

CDR3 DNA: TGTGCCAGCTCCCAAAGAGGGGGAGTCAATCAGCCCCAGCATTTT. The encoded protein is CASSQRGGVNQPQHF. V usage is TRBV25-1 and J usage is TRBJ1-5; D is possibly TRBD1 (6 bases). Trimming took 8 bases from V and 3 from J, leaving 17 bases between them. The CDR3 loop spans 15 amino acids. Germline values: CDR1 MGHDK, CDR2 SYGVNS.

A note on this clonotype: One junction end does not reproduce the germline sequence, and a read error may be involved. The chain uses TRBV29-1 and TRBJ1-1; D is perhaps TRBD1 (5 bases). CDR1 SQVTM and CDR2 ANQGSEA come from the germline V gene. The CDR3 length is 13 residues. The CDR3 coding sequence is TGCAGCGTGAAATCACAGGCGAACACTGGAGCTTTCTTT. It encodes CSVKSQANTGAFF.

The rearrangement joins TRBV12-3 or TRBV12-4 to TRBJ1-4; possibly TRBD1 for D (5 bases). V was shortened by 5 bases and J by 1 base, with 20 bases between the two germline ends. The CDR3 loop spans 18 amino acids. CDR3 sequence: CASSPTWGNQETNEKLFF. CDR3 nucleotide sequence: TGTGCCAGCAGTCCCACGTGGGGGAATCAGGAAACTAATGAAAAACTGTTTTTT.

The chain has TRBV7-2 and TRBJ1-1; the match to TRBD1 covers 9 bases. CDR3 size: 17 residues. Germline lookup yields CDR1 SGHTA and CDR2 FQGNSA. V trimming: 4 bases; J trimming: 4 bases; junction bases outside the gene matches: 13. The CDR3 DNA is TGTGCCAGCAGCTCCTCTATGATCGGGACAGGGAGCACTGAAGCTTTCTTT. Its protein product is CASSSSMIGTGSTEAFF.

The table lists this clonotype with a few counts. The gene calls are TRBV29-1 and TRBJ1-2; TRBD1 agrees at 7 bases. In germline, CDR1 is SQVTM, CDR2 ANQGSEA. The J segment lost 4 bases and the V segment lost 2 bases, leaving 7 bases of the junction unmatched. This CDR3 has 14 amino acids. The CDR3 spells CSVERDSYGYGYTF. CDR3 DNA sequence: TGCAGCGTTGAACGGGACAGCTATGGCTATGGCTACACCTTC.

This chain uses TRBV6-5 with TRBJ1-2, with a tentative D call TRBD1 (5 bases). The germline V and J ends were trimmed by 5 bases and 2 bases, with 12 bases remaining between them. The germline V gene encodes CDR1 MNHEY and CDR2 SVGAGI. This CDR3 has 14 residues. The CDR3 DNA reads as TGTGCCAGCAGTCCGACAGTGTTGAACTATGGCTACACCTTC. Amino acids: CASSPTVLNYGYTF.

The chain links TRBV5-1 to TRBJ1-2; D is unclear. Trimming pared 0 bases from V and 7 bases from J, leaving 13 bases between. From germline, CDR1 is SGHRS and CDR2 YFSETQ. The CDR3 has 14 residues. CDR3 amino acids: CASSLASTLPGYTF. CDR3 sequence (DNA): TGCGCCAGCAGCTTGGCCAGTACGTTGCCTGGCTACACCTTC.

This clonotype was recorded a few times. The rearrangement uses TRBV7-3 and TRBJ1-1, with D uncertain. CDR1 SGHTA and CDR2 FQGTGA come from the germline V gene. V shed 3 bases and J shed 1 base, with 15 bases lying between them. The CDR3 runs to 16 residues. The chain's CDR3 is CASSFYTPGRNTEAFF. CDR3 DNA: TGTGCCAGCAGCTTCTACACGCCCGGCAGGAACACTGAAGCTTTCTTT.

This clonotype was counted between two and nine times. This chain links TRBV6-4 with TRBJ1-5; D is ambiguous. CDR3 length equals 15 residues. Trimming pared 6 bases from V and 2 bases from J, leaving 14 bases between. CDR1 is MRHNA and CDR2 is SNTAGT in the germline V gene. The CDR3 protein is CASSQASGGNQPQHF. The CDR3 coding sequence is TGTGCCAGCAGCCAGGCTAGTGGGGGCAATCAGCCCCAGCATTTT.

This rearrangement joins TRBV2 to TRBJ2-5; D tentatively fits TRBD1 or TRBD2 (5 bases each). CDR1 is SNHLY, CDR2 FYNNEI, per germline. The germline V and J ends were trimmed by 5 bases and 11 bases, with 18 bases remaining between them. The CDR3 is 13 residues long. In nucleotides, the CDR3 is TGTGCCAGCAGTATACCGAGGGGTGCGGAGCAGTACTTC. This gives the protein CASSIPRGAEQYF.

The rearrangement joins TRBV4-1 to TRBJ1-4; no clear D. Germline values: CDR1 MGHRA, CDR2 YSYEKL. The ends were cut back, 3 bases at V and 8 bases at J, with 13 bases in the middle. This CDR3 is built from 14 residues. This CDR3 reads CASSHPARGEKLFF. The DNA for the CDR3 is TGCGCCAGCAGCCATCCCGCGCGCGGGGAAAAACTGTTTTTT.

This CDR3 reads CASSFISWGTTGTDTQYF. The CDR3, as DNA: TGTGCCAGCAGTTTCATCTCTTGGGGGACTACGGGCACAGATACGCAGTATTTT. This chain connects TRBV12-3 or TRBV12-4 to TRBJ2-3; 7 positions agree with TRBD2. With 3 bases clipped from V and 1 base from J, the junction kept 13 bases outside the gene matches. The CDR3 is 18 amino acids.

The rearrangement uses TRBV5-1 and TRBJ1-4; D uncertain. V lost 0 bases and J 4 bases, leaving 7 bases between the germline ends. This CDR3 contains 14 residues. Germline values: CDR1 SGHRS, CDR2 YFSETQ. CDR3 amino acids: CASSLGDNNEKLFF. CDR3 in DNA: TGCGCCAGCAGCTTGGGAGACAATAATGAAAAACTGTTTTTT.

This clonotype was seen repeatedly, ten times or more. V and J are TRBV6-5 and TRBJ2-5; TRBD1 might be the D (5 bases). V dropped 4 bases and J dropped 5 bases, with 11 bases sitting between them. Germline assignment: CDR1 MNHEY and CDR2 SVGAGI. This CDR3 comprises 13 residues. CDR3: CASSSQGFETQYF. CDR3 sequence (DNA): TGTGCCAGCAGTTCTCAGGGCTTTGAGACCCAGTACTTC.

In DNA form, the CDR3 reads TGTGCCAGCAGACTAGCGGGGGGGACGGCAGATACGCAGTATTTT. Encoded protein: CASRLAGGTADTQYF. This chain joins TRBV12-3 or TRBV12-4 and TRBJ2-3; 13 bases fit TRBD2. Trimming removed 6 bases from V and 4 bases from J; junction bases left unmatched: 4. The CDR3 loop spans 15 amino acids.

This clonotype was picked up a small number of times. J is TRBJ2-5 and V is TRBV11-2; D is ambiguous. The CDR3 consists of 14 residues. Per germline, CDR1 SGHAT and CDR2 FQNNGV. The V and J ends lost 5 bases and 4 bases respectively, with 14 bases between them. This CDR3 is CASSQLLTGETQYF. CDR3 nucleotide sequence: TGTGCCAGCAGCCAGCTTTTGACGGGAGAGACCCAGTACTTC.